This T cell receptor beta chain originates from a study of blood T cell repertoires in COVID-19. Study-level information: Both acute and convalescent COVID-19 samples were obtained from the United States, Italy and Spain. The cDNA or gDNA used as material had been derived from T cells, B-cell-depleted T cells, or PBMCs.

Original methodology: Amplification of reference gene primers provided the estimated nucleated cell counts. Assay used: immunoSEQ multiplex PCR; TCRdb lists only in-frame clones, some missing. The V and J calls and clone size are taken from that table; D and trimming were inferred from the DNA. Here the sample spans about 210,000 clones, around 80% being singletons. The clonotype originates from a woman in her thirties or forties with acute or convalescent COVID-19. The sample comprised peripheral blood.

This chain's CDR3 is CASSLRTGANTGELFF. For the CDR3, the DNA is TGTGCCAGCAGCCTGAGGACAGGGGCGAACACCGGGGAGCTGTTTTTT. The V call is TRBV3-1 (or the pseudogene TRBV3-2), the J call TRBJ2-2; 9 bases line up with TRBD1. This CDR3 comprises 16 residues. Per germline, CDR1 LGHDT and CDR2 YNNKEL (reference sequence). The J segment lost 0 bases and the V segment lost 4 bases, leaving 3 bases of the junction unmatched.